The source of this T cell receptor (beta chain) is a study of cytomegalovirus exposure and HLA in healthy donors. Findings and limits, study-wide: The authors later found most CMV-associated TCR beta chains appeared HLA-restricted.

13 Jbeta primers and 60 Vbeta primers were used for the PCR. Only in-frame clones appear in the TCRdb table, and some are missing; sequencing was by immunoSEQ multiplex PCR. The sample records approximately 190,000 clones, approximately 86% being singletons. Notes on this clone: Its antigen is undetermined.

The CDR3 consists of 14 residues. The sequence derives from a boy aged 2 to 10 in good health and CMV-seronegative. The chain couples TRBV21-1 to TRBJ1-5. TRBV21-1 has pseudogene status. The specimen was PBMCs. CDR3 nucleotide sequence: TGTGCCAGCAGCATGCTCGGTAGCAATCAGCCCCAGCATTTT. This sequence encodes CASSMLGSNQPQHF.